These T cell receptor beta chains were read from a single sample in a study of blood T cell repertoires in COVID-19. Profiling relied on immunoSEQ multiplex PCR, and the TCRdb table lists in-frame clones only, not all of them. The sample has more than 95,000 clones, 85% to 90% seen once. Specimen: peripheral blood. These receptors all come from a human donor in a cohort sampled during active COVID-19. CDR3s include the opening cysteine and the closing phenylalanine or tryptophan. The order of the fields is V gene, D gene, clone size, J gene, CDR3 DNA, CDR3 protein. A D gene is named only where the DNA matches it firmly. Size values are once, few and many counts, or a class for expanded clones, and some rows have none.

TRBV4-3	TRBD2	.	TRBJ2-2	TGCGCCAGCAGCCAAGATACTCTAGCGGGGGCCAACACCGGGGAGCTGTTTTTT	CASSQDTLAGANTGELFF
TRBV5-1	.	once	TRBJ2-1	TGCGCCAGCAGCTTGGCCTGGGCGGGGAGACCCTACAATGAGCAGTTCTTC	CASSLAWAGRPYNEQFF
TRBV5-8	.	.	TRBJ2-7	TGTGCCAGCAGCGGCCGGGACACCTTCCGTTACGAGCAGTACTTC	CASSGRDTFRYEQYF
TRBV5-4	.	once	TRBJ2-7	TGTGCCAGCAGCTCCTCCGGACTCAAAACTTACGAGCAGTACTTC	CASSSSGLKTYEQYF
TRBV12-5	.	.	TRBJ1-6	TGTGCTAGTGGTTTGGCTGGGGGGGATTCACCCCTCCACTTT	CASGLAGGDSPLHF
TRBV4-3	.	.	TRBJ1-1	TGCGCCAGCAGCCAAGACAGGGGATACACTGAAGCTTTCTTT	CASSQDRGYTEAFF
TRBV5-1	TRBD1	.	TRBJ1-2	TGCGCCAGCAGCTCGGGGACGGGGACAGGGGGCTGGAGCTATGGCTACACCTTC	CASSSGTGTGGWSYGYTF
TRBV3-1/TRBV3-2	.	once	TRBJ1-1	TGTGCCAGCAGCCCCTCCGACAGGCTAAACACTGAAGCTTTCTTT	CASSPSDRLNTEAFF
TRBV2	TRBD1	.	TRBJ1-3	TGTGCCAGCAGTCTATCCGGACAGGCCGTCTCTGGAAACACCATATATTTT	CASSLSGQAVSGNTIYF
TRBV14	.	.	TRBJ2-7	TGTGCCAGCAGCCGCGGCGGTATTTACGAGCAGTACTTC	CASSRGGIYEQYF
TRBV19	TRBD2	.	TRBJ2-1	TGTGCCAGTAGTACCCCCCGCGGGAGCTCCTACAATGAGCAGTTCTTC	CASSTPRGSSYNEQFF
TRBV28	.	.	TRBJ2-7	TGTGCCAGCAGTTCAGGGGGGACCTACGAGCAGTACTTC	CASSSGGTYEQYF
TRBV6-2/TRBV6-3	.	.	TRBJ1-5	TGTGCCAGCAGTTACTCGGGGGGGCCCCAGCCCCAGCATTTT	CASSYSGGPQPQHF
TRBV2	.	.	TRBJ2-1	TGTGCCAGCTCGGGACTCAGTGAGCAGTTCTTC	CASSGLSEQFF
TRBV7-2	TRBD1	.	TRBJ2-1	TGTGCCAGCAGCTTAGTAGGGGGACAGGCCAACAATGAGCAGTTCTTC	CASSLVGGQANNEQFF
TRBV7-2	TRBD2	.	TRBJ2-1	TGTGCCAGCAGCTTAAGGAGCGGGAGGTTCCACAATGAGCAGTTCTTC	CASSLRSGRFHNEQFF
TRBV11-1	.	.	TRBJ2-3	TGTGCCAGCAGCTATCAGGGCACAGATACGCAGTATTTT	CASSYQGTDTQYF
TRBV7-8	TRBD1	.	TRBJ2-7	TGTGCCAGCAGCCCCCGGACAGGGATGGAGTACTTC	CASSPRTGMEYF
TRBV9	.	.	TRBJ2-1	TGTGCCAGCAGCGTAGCAGTTAGCGAGGGGCAGTTCTTC	CASSVAVSEGQFF